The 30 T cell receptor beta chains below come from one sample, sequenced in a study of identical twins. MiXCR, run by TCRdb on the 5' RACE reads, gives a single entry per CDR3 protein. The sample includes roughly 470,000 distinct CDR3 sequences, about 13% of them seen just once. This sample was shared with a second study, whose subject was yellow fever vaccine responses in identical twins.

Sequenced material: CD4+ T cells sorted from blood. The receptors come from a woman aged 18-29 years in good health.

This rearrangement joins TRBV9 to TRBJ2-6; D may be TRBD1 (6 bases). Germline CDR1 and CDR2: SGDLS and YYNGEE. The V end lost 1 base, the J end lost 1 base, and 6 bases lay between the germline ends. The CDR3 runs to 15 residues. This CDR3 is CASSVRGSGANVLTF. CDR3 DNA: TGTGCCAGCAGCGTAAGGGGGTCTGGGGCCAACGTCCTGACTTTC.

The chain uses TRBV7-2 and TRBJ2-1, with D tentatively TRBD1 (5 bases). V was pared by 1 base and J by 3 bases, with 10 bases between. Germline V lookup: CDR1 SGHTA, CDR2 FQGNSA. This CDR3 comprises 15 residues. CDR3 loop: CASSLGPGNYNEQFF. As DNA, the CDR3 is TGTGCCAGCAGCTTAGGACCAGGGAACTACAATGAGCAGTTCTTC.

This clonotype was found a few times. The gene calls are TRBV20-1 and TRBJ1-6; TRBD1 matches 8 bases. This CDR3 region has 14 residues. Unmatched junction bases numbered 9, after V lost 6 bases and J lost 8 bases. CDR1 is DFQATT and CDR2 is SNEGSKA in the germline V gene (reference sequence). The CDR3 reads CSAKIQGAYSPLHF. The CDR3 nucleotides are TGCAGTGCCAAAATTCAGGGGGCTTATTCACCCCTCCACTTT.

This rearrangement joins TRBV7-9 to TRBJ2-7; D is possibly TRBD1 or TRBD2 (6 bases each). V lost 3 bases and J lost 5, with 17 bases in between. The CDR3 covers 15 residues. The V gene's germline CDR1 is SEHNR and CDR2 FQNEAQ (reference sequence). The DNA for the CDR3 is TGTGCCAGCAGCTTGCCCCGGGGGCTAGGAAACGAGCAGTACTTC. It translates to CASSLPRGLGNEQYF.

The CDR3 loop reads CASSPSGVNNEQFF. The CDR3 DNA is TGTGCCAGCAGCCCTAGCGGGGTTAACAATGAGCAGTTCTTC. This rearrangement joins TRBV9 to TRBJ2-1, with 9 positions matching TRBD2. Germline V CDR1 and CDR2: SGDLS, YYNGEE. Trimming cost V 4 bases and J 5 bases; bases outside gene matches: 4. This CDR3 is 14 amino acids long.

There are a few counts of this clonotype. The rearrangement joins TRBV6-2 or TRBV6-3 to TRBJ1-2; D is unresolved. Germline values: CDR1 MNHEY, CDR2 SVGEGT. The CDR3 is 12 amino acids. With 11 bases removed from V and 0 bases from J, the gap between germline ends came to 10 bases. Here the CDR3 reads CAGGAPNYGYTF. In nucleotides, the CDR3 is TGTGCCGGAGGAGCCCCTAACTATGGCTACACCTTC.

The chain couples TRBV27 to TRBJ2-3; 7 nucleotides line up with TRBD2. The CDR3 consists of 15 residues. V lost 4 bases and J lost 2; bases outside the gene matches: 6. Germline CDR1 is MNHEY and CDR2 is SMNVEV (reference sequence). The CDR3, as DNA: TGTGCCAGCAGTTATACGGCGGGAGTCACAGATACGCAGTATTTT. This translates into CASSYTAGVTDTQYF.

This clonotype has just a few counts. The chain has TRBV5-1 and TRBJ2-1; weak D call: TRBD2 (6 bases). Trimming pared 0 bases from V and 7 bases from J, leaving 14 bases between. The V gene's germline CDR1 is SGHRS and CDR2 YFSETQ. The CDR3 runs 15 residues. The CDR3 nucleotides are TGCGCCAGCAGCTTGGCCCAGGTGGGAGGTAATGAGCAGTTCTTC. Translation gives CASSLAQVGGNEQFF.

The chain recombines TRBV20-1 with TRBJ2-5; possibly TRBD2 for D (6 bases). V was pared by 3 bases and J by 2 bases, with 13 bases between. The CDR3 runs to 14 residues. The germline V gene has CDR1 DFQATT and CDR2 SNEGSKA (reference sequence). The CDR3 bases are TGCAGTGCTAGGACGGGGGTCCTTCAAGAGACCCAGTACTTC. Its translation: CSARTGVLQETQYF.

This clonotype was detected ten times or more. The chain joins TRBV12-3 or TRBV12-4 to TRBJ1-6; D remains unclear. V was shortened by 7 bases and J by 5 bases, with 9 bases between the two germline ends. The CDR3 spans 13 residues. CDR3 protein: CASTTSDNSPLHF. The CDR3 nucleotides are TGTGCCAGCACCACATCCGATAATTCACCCCTCCACTTT.

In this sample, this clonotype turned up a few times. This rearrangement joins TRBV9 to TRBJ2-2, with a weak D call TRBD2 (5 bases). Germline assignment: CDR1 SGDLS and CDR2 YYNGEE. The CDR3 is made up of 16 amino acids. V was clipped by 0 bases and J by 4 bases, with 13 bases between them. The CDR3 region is CASSVGTRRRTGELFF. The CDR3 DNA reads TGTGCCAGCAGCGTAGGAACTAGGAGGCGCACCGGGGAGCTGTTTTTT. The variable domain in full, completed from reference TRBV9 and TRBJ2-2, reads DSGVTQTPKHLITATGQRVTLRCSPRSGDLSVYWYQQSLDQGLQFLIQYYNGEERAKGNILERFSAQQFPDLHSELNLSSLELGDSALYFCASSVGTRRRTGELFFGEGSRLTVL.

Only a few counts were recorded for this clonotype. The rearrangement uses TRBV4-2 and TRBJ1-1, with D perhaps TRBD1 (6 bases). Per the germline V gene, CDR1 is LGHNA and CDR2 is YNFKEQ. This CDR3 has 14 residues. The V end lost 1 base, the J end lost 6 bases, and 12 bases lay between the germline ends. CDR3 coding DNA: TGTGCCAGCAGCCAAGTCACGGGGGCCGCTGAAGCTTTCTTT. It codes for CASSQVTGAAEAFF.

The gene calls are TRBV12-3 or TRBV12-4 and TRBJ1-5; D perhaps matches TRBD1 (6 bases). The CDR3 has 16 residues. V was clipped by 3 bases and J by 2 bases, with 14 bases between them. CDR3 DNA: TGTGCCAGCAGTTTTGGGGGGGCTTTGGGCAATCAGCCCCAGCATTTT. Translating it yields CASSFGGALGNQPQHF.

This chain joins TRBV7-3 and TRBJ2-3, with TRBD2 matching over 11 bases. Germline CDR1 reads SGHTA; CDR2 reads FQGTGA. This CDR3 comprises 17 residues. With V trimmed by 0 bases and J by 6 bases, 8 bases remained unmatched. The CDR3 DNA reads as TGTGCCAGCAGCTTAACTGGGACTAGCGGAACCCAGGATACGCAGTATTTT. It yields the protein CASSLTGTSGTQDTQYF.

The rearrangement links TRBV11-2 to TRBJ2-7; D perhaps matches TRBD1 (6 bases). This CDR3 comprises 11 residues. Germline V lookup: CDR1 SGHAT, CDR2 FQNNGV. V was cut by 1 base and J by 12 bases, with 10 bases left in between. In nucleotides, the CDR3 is TGTGCCAGCAGCTTAGGGCAGGGGTTGTACTTC. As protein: CASSLGQGLYF. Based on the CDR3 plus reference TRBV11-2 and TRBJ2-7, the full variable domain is EAGVAQSPRYKIIEKRQSVAFWCNPISGHATLYWYQQILGQGPKLLIQFQNNGVVDDSQLPKDRFSAERLKGVDSTLKIQPAKLEDSAVYLCASSLGQGLYFGPGTRLTVT.

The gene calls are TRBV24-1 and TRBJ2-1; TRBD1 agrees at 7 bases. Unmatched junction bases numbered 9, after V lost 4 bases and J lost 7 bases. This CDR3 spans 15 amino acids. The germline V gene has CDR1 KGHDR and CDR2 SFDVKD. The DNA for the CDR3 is TGTGCCACCAGTGACACGGACAGGCTGTATAATGAGCAGTTCTTC. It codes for CATSDTDRLYNEQFF.

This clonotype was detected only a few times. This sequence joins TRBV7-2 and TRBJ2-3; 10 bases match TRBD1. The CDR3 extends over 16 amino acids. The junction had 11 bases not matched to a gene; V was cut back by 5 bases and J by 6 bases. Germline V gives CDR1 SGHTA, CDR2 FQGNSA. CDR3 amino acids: CASSTGTGVIADTQYF. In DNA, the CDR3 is TGTGCCAGCAGCACGGGGACAGGGGTTATTGCCGATACGCAGTATTTT.

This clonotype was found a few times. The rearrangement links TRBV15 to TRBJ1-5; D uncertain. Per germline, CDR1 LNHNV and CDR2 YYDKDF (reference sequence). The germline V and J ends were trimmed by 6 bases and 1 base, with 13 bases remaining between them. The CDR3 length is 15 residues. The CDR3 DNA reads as TGTGCCACCAGAGTTCATGGAAACAGCAATCAGCCCCAGCATTTT. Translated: CATRVHGNSNQPQHF.

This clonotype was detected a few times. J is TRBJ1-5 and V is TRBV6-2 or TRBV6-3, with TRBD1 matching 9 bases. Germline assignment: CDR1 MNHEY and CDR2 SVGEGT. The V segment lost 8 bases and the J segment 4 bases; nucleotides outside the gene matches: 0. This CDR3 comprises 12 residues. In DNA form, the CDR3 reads TGTGCCAGCGGGACAGGGAATCAGCCCCAGCATTTT. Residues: CASGTGNQPQHF.

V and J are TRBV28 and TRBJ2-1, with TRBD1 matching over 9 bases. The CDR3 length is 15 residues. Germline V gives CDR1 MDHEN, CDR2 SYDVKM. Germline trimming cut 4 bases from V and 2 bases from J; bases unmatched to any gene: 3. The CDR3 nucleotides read TGTGCCAGCAGTTGGGGACAGGGAGCCTACAATGAGCAGTTCTTC. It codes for CASSWGQGAYNEQFF.

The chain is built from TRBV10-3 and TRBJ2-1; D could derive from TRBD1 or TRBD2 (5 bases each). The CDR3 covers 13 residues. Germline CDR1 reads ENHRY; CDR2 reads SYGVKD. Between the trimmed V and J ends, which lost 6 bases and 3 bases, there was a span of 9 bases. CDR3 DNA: TGTGCCATCAGGGGGACGGACTACAATGAGCAGTTCTTC. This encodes CAIRGTDYNEQFF.

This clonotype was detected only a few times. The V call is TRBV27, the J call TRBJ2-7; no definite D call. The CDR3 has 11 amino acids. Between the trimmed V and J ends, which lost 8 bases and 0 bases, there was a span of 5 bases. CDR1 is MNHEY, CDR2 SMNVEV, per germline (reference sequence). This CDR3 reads CASASSYEQYF. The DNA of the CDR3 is TGTGCCAGCGCCTCCTCCTACGAGCAGTACTTC.

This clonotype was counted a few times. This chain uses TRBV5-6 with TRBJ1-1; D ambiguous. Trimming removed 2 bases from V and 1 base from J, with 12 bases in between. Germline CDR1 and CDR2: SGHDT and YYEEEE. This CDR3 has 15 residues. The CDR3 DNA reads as TGTGCCAGCAGCTTCCGGGGTGTTGGGAACACTGAAGCTTTCTTT. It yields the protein CASSFRGVGNTEAFF.

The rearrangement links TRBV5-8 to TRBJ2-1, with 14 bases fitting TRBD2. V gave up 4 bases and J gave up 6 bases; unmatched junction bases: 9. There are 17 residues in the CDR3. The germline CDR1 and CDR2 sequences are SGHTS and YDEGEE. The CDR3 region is CASSPAGTSGSFNEQFF. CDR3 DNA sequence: TGTGCCAGCAGCCCGGCCGGGACTAGCGGGAGTTTCAATGAGCAGTTCTTC.

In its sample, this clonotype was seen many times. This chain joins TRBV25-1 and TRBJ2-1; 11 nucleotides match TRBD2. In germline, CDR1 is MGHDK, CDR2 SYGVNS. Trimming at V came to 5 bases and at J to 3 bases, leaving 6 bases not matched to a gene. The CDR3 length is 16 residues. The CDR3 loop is CASSSTSGSYYNEQFF. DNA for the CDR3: TGTGCCAGCAGTTCTACTAGCGGGAGTTACTACAATGAGCAGTTCTTC.

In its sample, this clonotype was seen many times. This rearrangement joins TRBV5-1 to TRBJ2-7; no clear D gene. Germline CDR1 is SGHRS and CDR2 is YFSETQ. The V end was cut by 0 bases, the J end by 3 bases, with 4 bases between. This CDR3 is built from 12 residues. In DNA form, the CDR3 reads TGCGCCAGCAGCTTGGGTAACTACGAGCAGTACTTC. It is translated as CASSLGNYEQYF.

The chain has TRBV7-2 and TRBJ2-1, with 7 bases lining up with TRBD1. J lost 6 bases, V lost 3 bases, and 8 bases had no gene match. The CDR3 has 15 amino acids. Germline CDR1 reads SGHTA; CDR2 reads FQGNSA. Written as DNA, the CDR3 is TGTGCCAGCAGCTTCAAGGGGGCAGCACTCAATGAGCAGTTCTTC. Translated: CASSFKGAALNEQFF.

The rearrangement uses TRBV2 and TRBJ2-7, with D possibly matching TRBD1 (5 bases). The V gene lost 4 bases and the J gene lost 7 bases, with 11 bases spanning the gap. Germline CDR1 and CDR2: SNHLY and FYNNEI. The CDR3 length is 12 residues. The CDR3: CASSVQGREQYF. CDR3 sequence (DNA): TGTGCCAGCAGTGTCCAGGGTCGGGAGCAGTACTTC.

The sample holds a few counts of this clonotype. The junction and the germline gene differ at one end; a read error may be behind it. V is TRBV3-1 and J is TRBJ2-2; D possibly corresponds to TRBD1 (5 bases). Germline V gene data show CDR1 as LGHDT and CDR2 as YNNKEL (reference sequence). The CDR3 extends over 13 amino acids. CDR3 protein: CASSQDNIGELFF. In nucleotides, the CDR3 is TGTGCCAGCAGCCAGGACAACATCGGGGAGCTGTTTTTT.

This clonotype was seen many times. Here the CDR3 reads CASSQDLRETQYF. CDR3 nucleotides: TGCGCCAGCAGCCAAGATCTCCGGGAGACCCAGTACTTC. The chain has TRBV4-3 and TRBJ2-5, with D hard to call. The CDR3 runs 13 residues. V was shortened by 0 bases and J by 5 bases, with 7 bases between the two germline ends. Germline V gene sequence: CDR1 LGHNA, CDR2 YSLEER.